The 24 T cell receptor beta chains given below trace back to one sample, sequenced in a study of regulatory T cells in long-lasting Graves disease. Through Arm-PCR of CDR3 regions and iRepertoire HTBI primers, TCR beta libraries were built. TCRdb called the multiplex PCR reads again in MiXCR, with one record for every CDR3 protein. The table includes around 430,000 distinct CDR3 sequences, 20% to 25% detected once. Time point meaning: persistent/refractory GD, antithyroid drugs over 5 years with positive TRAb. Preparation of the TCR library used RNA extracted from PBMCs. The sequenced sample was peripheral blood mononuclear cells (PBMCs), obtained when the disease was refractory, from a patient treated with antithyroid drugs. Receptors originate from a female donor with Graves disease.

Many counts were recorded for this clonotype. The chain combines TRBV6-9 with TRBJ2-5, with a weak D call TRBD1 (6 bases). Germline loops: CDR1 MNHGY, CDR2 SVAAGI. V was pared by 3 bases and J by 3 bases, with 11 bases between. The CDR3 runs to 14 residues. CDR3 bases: TGTGCCAGCAGTTACGGGACACTGAAAGAGACCCAGTACTTC. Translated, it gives CASSYGTLKETQYF.

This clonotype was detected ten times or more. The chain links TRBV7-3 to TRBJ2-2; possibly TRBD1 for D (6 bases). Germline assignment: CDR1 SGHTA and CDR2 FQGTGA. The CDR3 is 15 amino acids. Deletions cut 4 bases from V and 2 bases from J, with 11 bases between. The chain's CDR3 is CASSSRDTNTGELFF. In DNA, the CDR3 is TGTGCCAGCAGCTCCCGGGACACCAACACCGGGGAGCTGTTTTTT.

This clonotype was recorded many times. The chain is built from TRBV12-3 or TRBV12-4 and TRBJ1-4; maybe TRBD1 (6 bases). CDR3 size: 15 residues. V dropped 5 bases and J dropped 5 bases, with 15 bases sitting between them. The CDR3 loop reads CASSRGPGANEKLFF. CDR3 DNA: TGTGCCAGCAGTCGTGGGCCAGGGGCGAATGAAAAACTGTTTTTT.

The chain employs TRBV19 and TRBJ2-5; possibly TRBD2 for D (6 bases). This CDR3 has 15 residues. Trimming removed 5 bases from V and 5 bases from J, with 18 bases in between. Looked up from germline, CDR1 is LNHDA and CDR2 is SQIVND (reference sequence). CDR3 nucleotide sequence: TGTGCCAGTAGTGTACCGACAGTCCGGGGGGAGACCCAGTACTTC. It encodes CASSVPTVRGETQYF.

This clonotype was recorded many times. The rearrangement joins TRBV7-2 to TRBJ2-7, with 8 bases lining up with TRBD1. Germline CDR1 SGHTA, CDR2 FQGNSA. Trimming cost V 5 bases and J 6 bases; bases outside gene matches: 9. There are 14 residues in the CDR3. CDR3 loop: CASSLKTGEAEQYF. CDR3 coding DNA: TGTGCCAGCAGCCTCAAGACAGGGGAGGCCGAGCAGTACTTC.

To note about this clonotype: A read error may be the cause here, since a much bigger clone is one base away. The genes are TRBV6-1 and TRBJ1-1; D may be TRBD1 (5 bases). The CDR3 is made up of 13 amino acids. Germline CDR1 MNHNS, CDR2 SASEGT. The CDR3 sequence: CARTLRENTEAFF. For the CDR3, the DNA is TGCGCCAGAACCCTCAGGGAGAACACTGAAGCTTTCTTT.

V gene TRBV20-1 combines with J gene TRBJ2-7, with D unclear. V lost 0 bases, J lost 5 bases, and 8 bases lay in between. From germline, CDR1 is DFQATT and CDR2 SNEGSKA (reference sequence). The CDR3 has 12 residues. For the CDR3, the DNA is TGCAGTGCTAGAGATCTTATCCACGAGCAGTACTTC. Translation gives CSARDLIHEQYF.

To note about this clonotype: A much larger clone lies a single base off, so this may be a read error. The chain's CDR3 is CASSSERLNQPQHF. In DNA, the CDR3 is TGTGCCAGCAGTTCGGAGAGGCTCAATCAGCCCCAGCATTTT. The chain carries TRBV6-9 and TRBJ1-5, with D unclear. CDR3 length equals 14 residues. CDR1 is MNHGY and CDR2 is SVAAGI in the germline V gene. The ends were cut back, 4 bases at V and 3 bases at J, with 10 bases in the middle.

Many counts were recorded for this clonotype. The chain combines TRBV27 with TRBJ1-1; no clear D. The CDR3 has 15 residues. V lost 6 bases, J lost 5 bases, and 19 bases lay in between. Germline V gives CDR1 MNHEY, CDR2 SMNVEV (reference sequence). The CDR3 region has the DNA TGTGCCAGCAGGGGCCACACACCCCGAGGGACTGAAGCTTTCTTT. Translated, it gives CASRGHTPRGTEAFF.

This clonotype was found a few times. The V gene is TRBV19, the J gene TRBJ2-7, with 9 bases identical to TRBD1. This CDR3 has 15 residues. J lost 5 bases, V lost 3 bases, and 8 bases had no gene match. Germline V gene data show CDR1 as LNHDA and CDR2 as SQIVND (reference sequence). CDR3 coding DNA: TGTGCCAGTAGTATGGGCGTACGGACAGGGGACGAGCAGTACTTC. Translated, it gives CASSMGVRTGDEQYF.

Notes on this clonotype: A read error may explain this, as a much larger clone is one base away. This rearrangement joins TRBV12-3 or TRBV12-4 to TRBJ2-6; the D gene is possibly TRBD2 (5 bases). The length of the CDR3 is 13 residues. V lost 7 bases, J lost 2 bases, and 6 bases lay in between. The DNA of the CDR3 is TGTGCCAGCAAGAGGGCTGGGGCCAACGTCCTGACTTTC. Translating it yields CASKRAGANVLTF.

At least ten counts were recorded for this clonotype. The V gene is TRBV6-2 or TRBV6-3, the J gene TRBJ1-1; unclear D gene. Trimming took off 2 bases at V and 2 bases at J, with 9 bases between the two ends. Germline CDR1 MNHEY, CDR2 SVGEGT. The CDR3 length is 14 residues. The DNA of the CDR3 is TGTGCCAGCAGTTACCGAGAGGTTAACACTGAAGCTTTCTTT. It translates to CASSYREVNTEAFF.

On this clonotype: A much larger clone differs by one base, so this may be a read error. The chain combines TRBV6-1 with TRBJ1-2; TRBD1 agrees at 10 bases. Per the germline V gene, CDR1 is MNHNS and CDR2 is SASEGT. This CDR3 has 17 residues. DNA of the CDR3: TGTGCCTGCAGTGATAAGACAGGGGGCGTTGGGTACTATGGCTACACCTTC. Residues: CACSDKTGGVGYYGYTF.

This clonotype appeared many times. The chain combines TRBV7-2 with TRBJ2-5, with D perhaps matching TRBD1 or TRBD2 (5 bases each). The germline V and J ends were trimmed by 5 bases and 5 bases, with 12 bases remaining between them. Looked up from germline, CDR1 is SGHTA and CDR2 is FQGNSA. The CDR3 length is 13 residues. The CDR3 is CASSVPWGETQYF. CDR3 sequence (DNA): TGTGCCAGCAGCGTTCCATGGGGGGAGACCCAGTACTTC.

The CDR3 loop reads CASSLPLRDEQYF. The CDR3 region has the DNA TGTGCCAGCAGCCTCCCGCTCAGGGACGAGCAGTACTTC. V is TRBV7-2 and J is TRBJ2-7, with a tentative D call TRBD1 (5 bases). There are 13 residues in the CDR3. With 5 bases removed from V and 5 bases from J, the gap between germline ends came to 13 bases. Germline lookup yields CDR1 SGHTA and CDR2 FQGNSA. The full variable domain, in which reference TRBV7-2 and TRBJ2-7 provide the parts outside the CDR3, is GAGVSQSPSNKVTEKGKDVELRCDPISGHTALYWYRQSLGQGLEFLIYFQGNSAPDKSGLPSDRFSAERTGGSVSTLTIQRTQQEDSAVYLCASSLPLRDEQYFGPGTRLTVT.

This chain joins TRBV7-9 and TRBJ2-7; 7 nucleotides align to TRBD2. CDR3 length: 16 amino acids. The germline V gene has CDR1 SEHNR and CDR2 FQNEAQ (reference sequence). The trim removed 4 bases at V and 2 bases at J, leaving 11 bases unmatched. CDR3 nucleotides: TGTGCCAGCAGCTCCAACTTACTAGCGAGGCCCTACGAGCAGTACTTC. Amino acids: CASSSNLLARPYEQYF.

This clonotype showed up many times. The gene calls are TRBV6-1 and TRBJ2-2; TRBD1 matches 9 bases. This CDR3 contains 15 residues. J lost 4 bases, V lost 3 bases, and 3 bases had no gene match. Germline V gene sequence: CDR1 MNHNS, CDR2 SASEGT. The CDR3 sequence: CASSDPGQGTGELFF. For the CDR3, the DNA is TGTGCCAGCAGTGATCCGGGACAGGGCACCGGGGAGCTGTTTTTT.

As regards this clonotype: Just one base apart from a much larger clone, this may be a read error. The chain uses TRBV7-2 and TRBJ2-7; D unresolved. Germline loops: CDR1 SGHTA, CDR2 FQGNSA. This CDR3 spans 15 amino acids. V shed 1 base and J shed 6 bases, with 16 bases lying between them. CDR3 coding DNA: TGTGCCAGCAGCTTAGAGGGCAGCATGATCTCCGAGCAGTACTTC. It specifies CASSLEGSMISEQYF.

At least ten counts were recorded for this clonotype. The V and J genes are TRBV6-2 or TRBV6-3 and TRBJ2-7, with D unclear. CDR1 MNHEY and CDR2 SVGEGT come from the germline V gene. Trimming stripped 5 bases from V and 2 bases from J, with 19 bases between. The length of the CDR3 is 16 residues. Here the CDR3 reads CASSEVAGRAPYEQYF. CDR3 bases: TGTGCCAGCAGTGAAGTGGCAGGACGGGCCCCCTACGAGCAGTACTTC.

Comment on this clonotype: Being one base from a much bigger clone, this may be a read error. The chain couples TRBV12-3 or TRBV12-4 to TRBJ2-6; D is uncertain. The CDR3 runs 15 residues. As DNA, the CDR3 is TGTGCCGGCAGTTTTGGTGTTTCTGGGGCCAACGTCCTGACTTTC. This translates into CAGSFGVSGANVLTF.

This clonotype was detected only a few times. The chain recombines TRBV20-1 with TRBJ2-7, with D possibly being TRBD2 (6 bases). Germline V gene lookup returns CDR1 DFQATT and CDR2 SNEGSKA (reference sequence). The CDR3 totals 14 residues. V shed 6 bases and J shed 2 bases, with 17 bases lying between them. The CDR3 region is CSAAGPSITYEQYF. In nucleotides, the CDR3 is TGCAGTGCCGCGGGACCCTCGATTACCTACGAGCAGTACTTC.

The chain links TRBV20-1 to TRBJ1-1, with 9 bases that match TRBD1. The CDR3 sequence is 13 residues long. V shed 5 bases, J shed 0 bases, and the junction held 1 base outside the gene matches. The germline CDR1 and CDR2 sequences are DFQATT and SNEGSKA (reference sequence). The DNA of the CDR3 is TGCAGTGCTGGGACAGGGTTGAACACTGAAGCTTTCTTT. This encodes CSAGTGLNTEAFF.

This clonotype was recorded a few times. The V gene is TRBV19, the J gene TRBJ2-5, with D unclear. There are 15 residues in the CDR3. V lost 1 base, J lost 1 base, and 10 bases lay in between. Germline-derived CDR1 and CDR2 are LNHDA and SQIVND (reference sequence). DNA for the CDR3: TGTGCCAGTAGTATAGTCGTCCGGGCCCAAGAGACCCAGTACTTC. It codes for CASSIVVRAQETQYF.

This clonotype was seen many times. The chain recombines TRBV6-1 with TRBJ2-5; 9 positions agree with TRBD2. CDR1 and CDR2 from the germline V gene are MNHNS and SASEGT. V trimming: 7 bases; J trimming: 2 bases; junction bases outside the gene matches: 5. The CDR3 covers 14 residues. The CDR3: CASNPSGEQETQYF. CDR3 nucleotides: TGTGCCAGCAACCCTAGCGGGGAGCAAGAGACCCAGTACTTC.